The 31 T cell receptor beta chains below all came from one sample that was sequenced in a study of shared clonotypes between healthy human individuals (dated by TCRdb to about 2020). Preparation of the library involved the immunoSEQ multiplex PCR assay. TCRdb obtained this table from immuneACCESS and retained in-frame rearrangements with V and J assigned. These tables miss some clones; where compared with another copy, unresolved V genes account for less than half of the shortfall, and the remainder is unexplained. The sample records over 800,000 clones, 80% to 95% of which are singletons. Jointly, the top ten make up around 24% of the sample. CD8 naive samples consisted of CD45RO-negative cells that were positively selected for CCR7, yielding a CD45RA+CCR7+ population without TemRA cells. Sequenced: naive CD8+ T cells sorted from blood. The cell subset or site label, as the study defines it: CD45RA+CCR7+. Receptors originate from a man aged 30-40 years in good health.

The rearrangement links TRBV5-1 to TRBJ2-3; 7 bases agree with TRBD1. The CDR3 is made up of 18 amino acids. V was clipped by 3 bases and J by 0 bases; unmatched bases: 13. CDR1 and CDR2 (germline): SGHRS, YFSETQ. The CDR3 sequence is CASSSHRDSERSTDTQYF. The CDR3 coding sequence is TGCGCCAGCAGCTCCCACCGGGACAGTGAAAGGAGCACAGATACGCAGTATTTT. The full variable domain, completed using reference TRBV5-1 and TRBJ2-3, is KAGVTQTPRYLIKTRGQQVTLSCSPISGHRSVSWYQQTPGQGLQFLFEYFSETQRNKGNFPGRFSGRQFSNSRSEMNVSTLELGDSALYLCASSSHRDSERSTDTQYFGPGTRLTVL.

This clone occurred once. V and J are TRBV4-1 and TRBJ2-1, with D possibly matching TRBD2 (6 bases). The CDR3 loop spans 18 amino acids. Trimming took 1 base from V and 5 from J, leaving 21 bases between them. Germline lookup yields CDR1 MGHRA and CDR2 YSYEKL. The CDR3 sequence: CASSQAAGFVAADNEQFF. CDR3 bases: TGCGCCAGCAGCCAAGCGGCGGGTTTCGTAGCGGCTGACAATGAGCAGTTCTTC.

To note about this clone: The same CDR3 can be traced to other DNA sequences in this sample. V usage is TRBV7-9 and J usage is TRBJ1-5; D gene uncertain. Between the trimmed V and J ends, which lost 6 bases and 9 bases, there was a span of 9 bases. The V gene's germline CDR1 is SEHNR and CDR2 FQNEAQ (reference sequence). The CDR3 is made up of 11 amino acids. CDR3 DNA: TGTGCCAGCAGTCTCCAAGGGCCCCAGCATTTT. It encodes CASSLQGPQHF.

The chain recombines TRBV7-9 with TRBJ2-3; D gene unclear. CDR1 and CDR2 from the germline V gene are SEHNR and FQNEAQ (reference sequence). V was trimmed by 6 bases and J by 0 bases, leaving 19 bases between them. The CDR3 length is 17 residues. In DNA, the CDR3 is TGTGCCAGCAGTCCTCCCGGACCTCCTCCTAGCACAGATACGCAGTATTTT. As protein: CASSPPGPPPSTDTQYF.

This clone was recorded once. CDR3 sequence: CASSPGLPGPEDTYEQYF. The CDR3 region has the DNA TGCGCCAGCAGCCCGGGGTTACCGGGACCCGAAGACACCTACGAGCAGTACTTC. The chain couples TRBV5-1 to TRBJ2-7; D possibly uses TRBD1 or TRBD2 (5 bases each). Per germline, CDR1 SGHRS and CDR2 YFSETQ. This CDR3 has 18 amino acids. The ends were cut back, 4 bases at V and 2 bases at J, with 25 bases in the middle.

This rearrangement joins TRBV5-1 to TRBJ2-7; 7 bases are shared with TRBD1. The germline gives CDR1 SGHRS, CDR2 YFSETQ. The CDR3 loop spans 13 amino acids. Trimming at V came to 3 bases and at J to 3 bases, leaving 3 bases not matched to a gene. The CDR3 region is CASSWGTDYEQYF. The DNA for the CDR3 is TGCGCCAGCAGCTGGGGGACAGACTACGAGCAGTACTTC. The full variable domain, in which reference TRBV5-1 and TRBJ2-7 provide the parts outside the CDR3, is KAGVTQTPRYLIKTRGQQVTLSCSPISGHRSVSWYQQTPGQGLQFLFEYFSETQRNKGNFPGRFSGRQFSNSRSEMNVSTLELGDSALYLCASSWGTDYEQYFGPGTRLTVT.

The genes are TRBV15 and TRBJ2-3, with 9 bases fitting TRBD1. The trim removed 7 bases at V and 3 bases at J, leaving 8 bases unmatched. Germline-derived CDR1 and CDR2 are LNHNV and YYDKDF (reference sequence). The CDR3 covers 15 residues. Written as DNA, the CDR3 is TGTGCCACCACGGCTCGGGACAGGGCTACAGATACGCAGTATTTT. Translating gives CATTARDRATDTQYF.

The rearrangement joins TRBV7-6 to TRBJ2-7, with a tentative D call TRBD2 (6 bases). V shed 1 base and J shed 0 bases, with 7 bases lying between them. The CDR3 is made up of 14 amino acids. Germline CDR1 is SGHVS and CDR2 is FNYEAQ. The CDR3 reads CASSLDGSSYEQYF. In nucleotides, the CDR3 is TGTGCCAGCAGCTTAGACGGGAGCTCCTACGAGCAGTACTTC.

This chain links TRBV6-6 with TRBJ2-7, with 9 bases fitting TRBD2. The junction had 9 bases not matched to a gene; V was cut back by 6 bases and J by 3 bases. The CDR3 is made up of 15 amino acids. CDR1 is MNHNY and CDR2 is SVGAGI in the germline V gene (reference sequence). The CDR3 DNA sequence: TGTGCCAGCAGCCCACGGGCTAGCGGGATCTACGAGCAGTACTTC. It codes for CASSPRASGIYEQYF.

V and J are TRBV19 and TRBJ2-2; D gene uncertain. V was clipped by 5 bases and J by 6 bases, with 13 bases between them. Germline V CDR1 and CDR2: LNHDA, SQIVND (reference sequence). The CDR3 is made up of 14 amino acids. The CDR3 region is CASSSGPLAGELFF. CDR3 DNA sequence: TGTGCCAGTAGTTCCGGGCCTTTGGCCGGGGAGCTGTTTTTT.

This CDR3 reads CASSLDSSRAYEQYF. CDR3 nucleotide sequence: TGCGCCAGCAGCTTGGACAGTTCCCGTGCCTACGAGCAGTACTTC. This chain connects TRBV5-1 to TRBJ2-7; D is unclear. Germline V gives CDR1 SGHRS, CDR2 YFSETQ. V shed 0 bases and J shed 2 bases, with 12 bases lying between them. The CDR3 runs 15 residues.

The CDR3 region has the DNA TGTGCCAGTAGCGGCCACCCCGGGCAGAGCAATGAGCAGTTCTTC. Amino acids: CASSGHPGQSNEQFF. V and J are TRBV19 and TRBJ2-1; D gene ambiguous. The CDR3 runs 15 residues. CDR1 is LNHDA, CDR2 SQIVND, per germline (reference sequence). V was clipped by 6 bases and J by 6 bases, with 18 bases between them.

The rearrangement joins TRBV28 to TRBJ2-3; no reliable D call. Per germline, CDR1 MDHEN and CDR2 SYDVKM. V was cut by 6 bases and J by 0 bases, with 10 bases left in between. There are 14 residues in the CDR3. The CDR3 reads CASRAQSSTDTQYF. CDR3 nucleotides: TGTGCCAGCAGGGCCCAATCAAGCACAGATACGCAGTATTTT.

V usage is TRBV5-1 and J usage is TRBJ1-1, with D maybe TRBD1 (5 bases). The germline V gene encodes CDR1 SGHRS and CDR2 YFSETQ. The V end lost 4 bases, the J end lost 5 bases, and 15 bases lay between the germline ends. The CDR3 sequence is 14 residues long. The CDR3 bases are TGCGCCAGCAGCATTGCGGGGGAGGGAACTGAAGCTTTCTTT. It specifies CASSIAGEGTEAFF.

CDR3 coding DNA: TGTGCCAGCAGCTGGGCTTCGGCTAGCGTCGACGAAGGGAGCTACACCTTC. Translated, it gives CASSWASASVDEGSYTF. The genes are TRBV7-9 and TRBJ1-2; D remains ambiguous. Germline loops: CDR1 SEHNR, CDR2 FQNEAQ (reference sequence). The CDR3 has 17 amino acids. Trimming cost V 4 bases and J 9 bases, with 27 bases left between them.

Details on this clone: The sample holds other DNA sequences that translate to the same CDR3. This chain uses TRBV5-1 with TRBJ1-1; 10 bases are a match to TRBD1. J lost 3 bases, V lost 2 bases, and 4 bases had no gene match. The CDR3 runs to 15 residues. The V gene's germline CDR1 is SGHRS and CDR2 YFSETQ. CDR3 nucleotides: TGCGCCAGCAGCTTAGTAGGACAGGGGGACACTGAAGCTTTCTTT. This codes for CASSLVGQGDTEAFF.

The CDR3 reads CASSFSSSGRFGELFF. CDR3 DNA sequence: TGTGCCAGCAGCTTTTCCAGCAGCGGGAGATTCGGGGAGCTGTTTTTT. The chain uses TRBV7-6 and TRBJ2-2; 8 bases match TRBD2. Germline V gene lookup returns CDR1 SGHVS and CDR2 FNYEAQ. The CDR3 has 16 amino acids. J was trimmed by 7 bases and V by 3 bases; bases with no gene match: 10. Full variable domain (missing parts from reference TRBV7-6 and TRBJ2-2): GAGVSQSPRYKVTKRGQDVALRCDPISGHVSLYWYRQALGQGPEFLTYFNYEAQQDKSGLPNDRFSAERPEGSISTLTIQRTEQRDSAMYRCASSFSSSGRFGELFFGEGSRLTVL.

The rearrangement links TRBV27 to TRBJ1-2, with a weak D call TRBD1 (5 bases). Trimming took 3 bases from V and 4 from J, leaving 12 bases between them. The CDR3 length is 14 residues. The germline gives CDR1 MNHEY, CDR2 SMNVEV (reference sequence). The CDR3 DNA is TGTGCCAGCAGTTTTGACAGAAGTGTCTATGGCTACACCTTC. Amino acid sequence: CASSFDRSVYGYTF.

J is TRBJ2-5 and V is TRBV6-6; perhaps TRBD1 as D (5 bases). CDR1 and CDR2 (germline): MNHNY, SVGAGI (reference sequence). The germline V and J ends were trimmed by 0 bases and 3 bases, with 8 bases remaining between them. The CDR3 covers 14 residues. The CDR3 coding sequence is TGTGCCAGCAGTTACTCGATGACAGAAGAGACCCAGTACTTC. It encodes CASSYSMTEETQYF.

The V call is TRBV6-6, the J call TRBJ2-5; D is unresolved. The germline V gene has CDR1 MNHNY and CDR2 SVGAGI (reference sequence). CDR3 length: 13 residues. V lost 6 bases, J lost 5 bases, and 13 bases lay in between. The CDR3 region is CASSTIKRETQYF. The CDR3 region has the DNA TGTGCCAGCAGCACTATCAAACGGGAGACCCAGTACTTC.

This sequence joins TRBV6-5 and TRBJ2-3; D call uncertain. The germline V and J ends were trimmed by 0 bases and 2 bases, with 12 bases remaining between them. Germline CDR1 and CDR2: MNHEY and SVGAGI. The CDR3 sequence is 16 residues long. CDR3 nucleotides: TGTGCCAGCAGTTACTCGAATGCAGGCAACACAGATACGCAGTATTTT. Encoded protein: CASSYSNAGNTDTQYF.

The chain has TRBV7-8 and TRBJ2-2; D is perhaps TRBD1 (7 bases). V shed 11 bases and J shed 1 base, with 17 bases lying between them. Germline V gene lookup returns CDR1 SGHVS and CDR2 FQNEAQ. The CDR3 covers 15 residues. In DNA, the CDR3 is TGTGCCCTTCCCCAGGGGGGAGGGAACACCGGGGAGCTGTTTTTT. Protein product: CALPQGGGNTGELFF. The variable domain in full, with the rest retrieved from reference TRBV7-8 and TRBJ2-2, is GAGVSQSPRYKVAKRGQDVALRCDPISGHVSLFWYQQALGQGPEFLTYFQNEAQLDKSGLPSDRFFAERPEGSVSTLKIQRTQQEDSAVYLCALPQGGGNTGELFFGEGSRLTVL.

The chain joins TRBV7-9 to TRBJ2-7, with D possibly TRBD2 on 5 matching bases. The CDR3 is 14 amino acids. CDR1 and CDR2 (germline): SEHNR, FQNEAQ (reference sequence). Trimming shortened V by 6 bases and J by 2 bases, and 14 bases separated the two germline ends. The CDR3 DNA sequence: TGTGCCAGCAGTGAGGTGGAGGTAGCCTACGAGCAGTACTTC. The encoded protein is CASSEVEVAYEQYF.

This clone was counted once. The genes are TRBV10-3 and TRBJ2-1; D possibly corresponds to TRBD2 (5 bases). Germline-derived CDR1 and CDR2 are ENHRY and SYGVKD. CDR3 length: 16 amino acids. V was pared by 0 bases and J by 1 base, with 10 bases between. Here the CDR3 reads CAISESGVGSYNEQFF. In DNA, the CDR3 is TGTGCCATCAGTGAGTCCGGGGTAGGATCCTACAATGAGCAGTTCTTC.

The table lists this clone with a few counts. Other DNA sequences of this sample code for an identical CDR3. V and J are TRBV6-5 and TRBJ1-2, with D possibly being TRBD1 (5 bases). The germline V gene has CDR1 MNHEY and CDR2 SVGAGI. This CDR3 has 13 amino acids. The V end was cut by 0 bases, the J end by 5 bases, with 7 bases between. The CDR3 is CASSYSGDYGYTF. CDR3 nucleotides: TGTGCCAGCAGTTACTCGGGGGATTATGGCTACACCTTC.

This clone was seen only once. The genes are TRBV10-2 and TRBJ2-1; tentative D call: TRBD2 (5 bases). The V and J ends lost 3 bases and 7 bases respectively, with 22 bases between them. CDR3 length: 17 amino acids. Germline CDR1 reads WSHSY; CDR2 reads SAAADI. Written as DNA, the CDR3 is TGCGCCAGCAGTGACATGGTTCTGGGGAGAATGGGGAATGAGCAGTTCTTC. Protein: CASSDMVLGRMGNEQFF.

The chain carries TRBV5-5 and TRBJ2-3; the match to TRBD2 covers 13 bases. This CDR3 spans 16 amino acids. Trimming took 2 bases from V and 2 from J; bases not matched to a gene: 2. Germline CDR1 SGHKS, CDR2 YYEKEE (reference sequence). CDR3 in DNA: TGTGCCAGCAGCTTAGGACTAGCGGGAGACACAGATACGCAGTATTTT. Amino acid sequence: CASSLGLAGDTDTQYF.

In this sample, this clone turned up a few times. The chain couples TRBV6-6 to TRBJ1-5, with no clear D. V gave up 7 bases and J gave up 5 bases, with 18 bases separating them. The germline V gene has CDR1 MNHNY and CDR2 SVGAGI (reference sequence). The CDR3 covers 15 residues. This chain's CDR3 is CASTFLPSRDQPQHF. The DNA for the CDR3 is TGTGCCAGCACTTTCCTACCAAGCCGAGATCAGCCCCAGCATTTT.

The chain is built from TRBV2 and TRBJ2-3; possible D gene TRBD1, 5 bases. The CDR3 runs to 14 residues. V lost 6 bases and J lost 1, with 11 bases in between. CDR1 is SNHLY, CDR2 FYNNEI, per germline. The CDR3 region is CASRSGLRTDTQYF. The CDR3 coding sequence is TGTGCCAGCAGATCAGGGTTGCGCACAGATACGCAGTATTTT.

The chain carries TRBV4-3 and TRBJ2-6, with 10 bases that match TRBD1. V shed 3 bases, J shed 2 bases, and the junction held 13 bases outside the gene matches. The CDR3 is 20 amino acids. Germline V gives CDR1 LGHNA, CDR2 YSLEER. The DNA for the CDR3 is TGCGCCAGCAGCCATGTTACCGGGACAGGGGATTTCACTGGGGCCAACGTCCTGACTTTC. Residues: CASSHVTGTGDFTGANVLTF.

This chain connects TRBV11-2 to TRBJ2-1; a weak D match, TRBD1 (5 bases). This CDR3 has 12 amino acids. CDR1 and CDR2 (germline): SGHAT, FQNNGV. V was trimmed by 7 bases and J by 16 bases, leaving 20 bases between them. The CDR3 reads CASTRGLRGHFF. The CDR3 bases are TGTGCCAGCACCCGTGGGTTAAGGGGTCATTTCTTC.